This T cell receptor (beta chain) was identified in a study of CD8 T cells in ankylosing spondylitis. TCRdb reprocessed the 5' RACE reads with MiXCR, giving one entry per CDR3 protein. This sample has around 340,000 distinct CDR3 sequences, with about 14% found just once. The CDR3 spans 16 residues. V was clipped by 8 bases and J by 2 bases; unmatched bases: 9. Sequencing input: blood, either unsorted or a sorted T cell fraction (not recorded which). The clonotype originates from a male donor with ankylosing spondylitis or in good health (not recorded which). The chain combines TRBV12-3 or TRBV12-4 with TRBJ2-6, with TRBD1 matching 7 bases. CDR3 in DNA: TGTGCCAGCTCCCCCGAGGGGGCTCCTGGGGCCAACGTCCTGACTTTC. This codes for CASSPEGAPGANVLTF.